A single sample gave rise to the 19 T cell receptor beta chains below, sequenced in a study of blood T cell repertoires in COVID-19. Sequencing used immunoSEQ multiplex PCR; TCRdb keeps in-frame clones, though not all of them. In the table there are hundreds of thousands of clones, about 79% of which are singletons. Material for sequencing was peripheral blood. These receptors originate from a woman of 80 years or more with acute or convalescent COVID-19.

The chain uses TRBV5-1 and TRBJ2-2; 9 positions agree with TRBD1. This CDR3 is built from 15 residues. The V gene's germline CDR1 is SGHRS and CDR2 YFSETQ. The trim removed 3 bases at V and 2 bases at J, leaving 2 bases unmatched. The CDR3 region is CASSSTGGNTGELFF. The CDR3 bases are TGCGCCAGCAGCTCTACAGGGGGCAACACCGGGGAGCTGTTTTTT.

This chain connects TRBV7-8 to TRBJ1-1; D is possibly TRBD1 (5 bases). The CDR3 has 13 amino acids. V was trimmed by 1 base and J by 7 bases, leaving 10 bases between them. CDR1 is SGHVS and CDR2 is FQNEAQ in the germline V gene. CDR3: CASSLGREGEAFF. CDR3 coding DNA: TGTGCCAGCAGCTTAGGCAGGGAAGGTGAAGCTTTCTTT. The full variable domain, in which reference TRBV7-8 and TRBJ1-1 provide the parts outside the CDR3, is GAGVSQSPRYKVAKRGQDVALRCDPISGHVSLFWYQQALGQGPEFLTYFQNEAQLDKSGLPSDRFFAERPEGSVSTLKIQRTQQEDSAVYLCASSLGREGEAFFGQGTRLTVV.

In its sample, this clone was seen once. This chain joins TRBV9 and TRBJ2-1; 7 nucleotides match TRBD1. The V and J ends lost 0 bases and 4 bases, in that order; junction bases with no gene match: 10. This CDR3 has 17 residues. Germline V CDR1 and CDR2: SGDLS, YYNGEE. The CDR3 spells CASSVGGLGTAYNEQFF. In DNA form, the CDR3 reads TGTGCCAGCAGCGTAGGTGGGCTAGGGACAGCTTACAATGAGCAGTTCTTC.

This clone was seen once. V is TRBV19 and J is TRBJ2-1; D possibly corresponds to TRBD2 (6 bases). The CDR3 is 14 residues long. Germline V lookup: CDR1 LNHDA, CDR2 SQIVND (reference sequence). V dropped 1 base and J dropped 9 bases, with 13 bases sitting between them. Here the CDR3 DNA reads TGTGCCAGTAGTATAGGACTAGTCGTTGGTGAGCAGTTCTTC. It codes for CASSIGLVVGEQFF.

The genes are TRBV30 and TRBJ2-6; TRBD1 matches at 7 bases. The V gene's germline CDR1 is GTSNPN and CDR2 SVGIG (reference sequence). Germline trimming cut 2 bases from V and 2 bases from J; bases unmatched to any gene: 3. This CDR3 contains 15 residues. In DNA form, the CDR3 reads TGTGCCTGGAGTAGACAGGGTCCTGGGGCCAACGTCCTGACTTTC. It specifies CAWSRQGPGANVLTF.

CDR3 region: CASSRKGGHQPQHF. The CDR3 nucleotides read TGTGCCAGCAGCAGAAAAGGGGGTCATCAGCCCCAGCATTTT. This chain joins TRBV7-9 and TRBJ1-5; weak D call: TRBD1 (6 bases). The CDR3 consists of 14 residues. Germline V gene lookup returns CDR1 SEHNR and CDR2 FQNEAQ (reference sequence). Trimming left V 5 bases short and J 5 bases short, with 13 bases between.

The CDR3, as DNA: TGTGCCAGCAGCCCTAGCGTGCCGGGGACAGGGGTCACTGAAGCTTTCTTT. It codes for CASSPSVPGTGVTEAFF. This rearrangement joins TRBV6-2 or TRBV6-3 to TRBJ1-1; 10 bases are shared with TRBD1. The V gene's germline CDR1 is MNHEY and CDR2 SVGEGT. Trimming removed 6 bases from V and 4 bases from J; junction bases left unmatched: 14. There are 17 residues in the CDR3.

This chain uses TRBV18 with TRBJ1-5; TRBD1 is a possible D gene (5 bases). V was shortened by 0 bases and J by 1 base, with 7 bases between the two germline ends. Per the germline V gene, CDR1 is KGHSH and CDR2 is LQKENI. The CDR3 extends over 15 amino acids. CDR3 region: CASSPPGGSNQPQHF. The CDR3 bases are TGTGCCAGCTCACCACCGGGGGGAAGCAATCAGCCCCAGCATTTT. The full variable domain, completed using reference TRBV18 and TRBJ1-5, is NAGVMQNPRHLVRRRGQEARLRCSPMKGHSHVYWYRQLPEEGLKFMVYLQKENIIDESGMPKERFSAEFPKEGPSILRIQQVVRGDSAAYFCASSPPGGSNQPQHFGDGTRLSIL.

In DNA form, the CDR3 reads TGTGCCAGCACCCAGGGGAACACCGGGGAGCTGTTTTTT. Amino acid sequence: CASTQGNTGELFF. V usage is TRBV12-3 or TRBV12-4 and J usage is TRBJ2-2, with D possibly TRBD1 on 5 matching bases. The CDR3 sequence is 13 residues long. V lost 7 bases and J lost 1, with 7 bases in between.

The chain is built from TRBV14 and TRBJ1-1; D remains unclear. Germline V gene lookup returns CDR1 SGHDN and CDR2 FVKESK. The CDR3 has 11 residues. V gave up 6 bases and J gave up 10 bases, with 12 bases separating them. CDR3: CASRGSGGAFF. In DNA, the CDR3 is TGTGCCAGCAGGGGGTCCGGAGGAGCTTTCTTT.

This chain connects TRBV5-5 to TRBJ2-1; 7 bases are a match to TRBD2. The length of the CDR3 is 15 residues. Unmatched junction bases numbered 9, after V lost 0 bases and J lost 9 bases. The germline gives CDR1 SGHKS, CDR2 YYEKEE (reference sequence). The chain's CDR3 is CASSLVAGVMFEQFF. The DNA of the CDR3 is TGTGCCAGCAGCTTGGTTGCGGGGGTAATGTTTGAGCAGTTCTTC.

The V gene is TRBV30, the J gene TRBJ1-5; maybe TRBD1 (6 bases). Per the germline V gene, CDR1 is GTSNPN and CDR2 is SVGIG (reference sequence). V lost 2 bases and J lost 7, with 15 bases in between. This CDR3 contains 14 residues. In DNA form, the CDR3 reads TGTGCCTGGAGTCGCCGGGCAGGGGACCAGCCCCAGCATTTT. Residues: CAWSRRAGDQPQHF.

This clone was counted a few times. This chain joins TRBV30 and TRBJ1-1, with D possibly matching TRBD1 (5 bases). The CDR3 length is 13 residues. V was shortened by 6 bases and J by 0 bases, with 11 bases between the two germline ends. Per the germline V gene, CDR1 is GTSNPN and CDR2 is SVGIG (reference sequence). CDR3 DNA: TGTGCCTGCAGGGTTGCTATGAACACTGAAGCTTTCTTT. It translates to CACRVAMNTEAFF.

This clone was counted between two and nine times. The V and J genes are TRBV29-1 and TRBJ1-3; TRBD1 matches 7 bases. The CDR3 extends over 14 amino acids. Germline trimming cut 7 bases from V and 0 bases from J; bases unmatched to any gene: 6. Per germline, CDR1 SQVTM and CDR2 ANQGSEA. The CDR3 DNA is TGCAGCGCGACAGGGCCCCCCTCTGGAAACACCATATATTTT. Translating gives CSATGPPSGNTIYF. Supplemented by reference TRBV29-1 and TRBJ1-3, the full variable domain reads SAVISQKPSRDICQRGTSLTIQCQVDSQVTMMFWYRQQPGQSLTLIATANQGSEATYESGFVIDKFPISRPNLTFSTLTVSNMSPEDSSIYLCSATGPPSGNTIYFGEGSWLTVV.

This clone showed up just a few times. This chain uses TRBV2 with TRBJ1-5, with D maybe TRBD1 (6 bases). CDR1 SNHLY and CDR2 FYNNEI come from the germline V gene. The CDR3 runs to 15 residues. Trimming removed 6 bases at V and 4 bases at J, with 16 bases between. CDR3 residues: CASSAQGRTNQPQHF. The CDR3 DNA reads TGTGCCAGCAGCGCACAGGGTAGGACGAATCAGCCCCAGCATTTT.

The chain carries TRBV4-2 and TRBJ1-3; no reliable D call. The CDR3 extends over 15 amino acids. Germline V gene lookup returns CDR1 LGHNA and CDR2 YNFKEQ. V was clipped by 2 bases and J by 8 bases, with 16 bases between them. For the CDR3, the DNA is TGTGCCAGCAGCCAACCGACTGGTAATGCGGACACCATATATTTT. Its translation: CASSQPTGNADTIYF.

The V call is TRBV7-9, the J call TRBJ2-7; no clear D gene. Germline loops: CDR1 SEHNR, CDR2 FQNEAQ (reference sequence). Trimming removed 3 bases from V and 5 bases from J, with 5 bases in between. The CDR3 loop spans 11 amino acids. CDR3 DNA: TGTGCCAGCAGCTTCCTAGACGAGCAGTACTTC. Amino acid sequence: CASSFLDEQYF.

As DNA, the CDR3 is TGTGCCAGCAGCCTGCGAACAGGGTACATGAACACTGAAGCTTTCTTT. It yields the protein CASSLRTGYMNTEAFF. The chain uses TRBV14 and TRBJ1-1; TRBD1 might be the D (6 bases). The germline V and J ends were trimmed by 4 bases and 0 bases, with 15 bases remaining between them. Germline CDR1 reads SGHDN; CDR2 reads FVKESK. This CDR3 has 16 amino acids.

For this clone: The junction does not match germline at one end; this may be a read error. The V and J genes are TRBV2 and TRBJ2-1; 15 nucleotides align to TRBD2. In germline, CDR1 is SNHLY, CDR2 FYNNEI. This CDR3 region has 15 residues. The DNA for the CDR3 is TGTGCCAGCAGTGAAGCCAGGACTAGCGGGGGGGCCGGCCTCTTC. It yields the protein CASSEARTSGGAGLF.